Listed below are T cell receptor beta chains from one sample, sequenced in a study of T cell responses to AZD1222 COVID-19 vaccine. Measured with immunoSEQ multiplex PCR; TCRdb has only the in-frame clones, and not every one. The sample gives about 42,000 clones, about 91% of which show up once; 25% is in the top ten. Specimen: peripheral blood, collected 28 days after the second AZD1222 dose. The receptors stem from an adult who received the AZD1222 COVID-19 vaccine. Both conserved end residues are part of each CDR3. D genes are given only for firm matches. Clone size is not always given. Where it is, it says once, few, many or a class for expanded clones.

. TRBJ2-5 TRBV15 . TGTGCCACCAGCGGAGGGGGCCCCCAAGAGACCCAGTACTTC CATSGGGPQETQYF
. TRBJ1-3 TRBV19 . TGTGCCAGTAGTACAGGGGCGATCTCTGGAAACACCATATATTTT CASSTGAISGNTIYF
. TRBJ1-2 TRBV9 . TGTGCCAGCAACCCCCAGGGCGAACCGAACTATGGCTACACCTTC CASNPQGEPNYGYTF
. TRBJ1-5 TRBV19 . TGTGCCAGTAGTATGTCTGGGAGCGTGCAGCCCCAGCATTTT CASSMSGSVQPQHF
. TRBJ1-1 TRBV3-1/TRBV3-2 . TGTGCCAGCAGCCAAGAGGGCCATACTGAAGCTTTCTTT CASSQEGHTEAFF
. TRBJ2-3 TRBV5-1 . TGCGCCAGCAGGTTCAGTGGAGGGGTTAGCACAGATACGCAGTATTTT CASRFSGGVSTDTQYF
. TRBJ2-2 TRBV9 TRBD2 TGTGCCAGCAGCCTCACGACTAGCCTCCCCGGGGAGCTGTTTTTT CASSLTTSLPGELFF
. TRBJ1-5 TRBV18 . TGTGCCAGCTCACCCGGCCTCAATCAGCCCCAGCATTTT CASSPGLNQPQHF
. TRBJ1-2 TRBV14 TRBD1 TGTGCCAGCAGCCCCGGGACAGATCATGGCTACACCTTC CASSPGTDHGYTF
. TRBJ2-7 TRBV3-1/TRBV3-2 . TGTGCCAGCACCCCACTATCAACTATGGGCGAGCAGTACTTC CASTPLSTMGEQYF
. TRBJ2-5 TRBV5-6 . TGTGCCAGCAGCTATTACGAGACCCAGTACTTC CASSYYETQYF
once TRBJ1-1 TRBV7-3 . TGTGCCAGCAGCGCGGGACTGCAGAACACTGAAGCTTTCTTT CASSAGLQNTEAFF
once TRBJ2-3 TRBV7-3 TRBD2 TGTGCCAGCAGCACCCGACTAGCGGGCCCCACAGATACGCAGTATTTT CASSTRLAGPTDTQYF
. TRBJ1-5 TRBV7-8 . TGTGCCAGCAGCTCCCTTGGCAGGGAGAATCAGCCCCAGCATTTT CASSSLGRENQPQHF
once TRBJ1-5 TRBV18 . TGTGCCAGCTCACCACAGGCAGGGGAGGGAAATCAGCCCCAGCATTTT CASSPQAGEGNQPQHF
once TRBJ2-3 TRBV5-1 . TGCGCCAGCAGCATAAGCGCCGGGAGTCCGCAGTATTTT CASSISAGSPQYF
. TRBJ1-6 TRBV7-9 TRBD1 TGTGCCAGCAGCCCCCGACAGGGCTATTCACCCCTCCACTTT CASSPRQGYSPLHF
. TRBJ2-7 TRBV5-4 TRBD2 TGTGCCAGCAGGCCCGGGACTACGGGCGAGCAGTACTTC CASRPGTTGEQYF
. TRBJ2-7 TRBV29-1 TRBD2 TGCAGCGCTGAGGATTCTAGCGGAGGCCACTACGAGCAGTACTTC CSAEDSSGGHYEQYF
. TRBJ2-5 TRBV2 . TGTGCCAGCAGTGGATTTGAGACCCAGTACTTC CASSGFETQYF
. TRBJ1-5 TRBV3-1/TRBV3-2 . TGTGCCAGCAGCCCAAAATCCTCGGGTCAGCCCCAGCATTTT CASSPKSSGQPQHF
once TRBJ1-5 TRBV3-1/TRBV3-2 TRBD1 TGTGCCAGCAGCCAAGACCGACAGGGGACAATCAAGCCCCAGCATTTT CASSQDRQGTIKPQHF
. TRBJ2-7 TRBV7-3 . TGTGCCAGCAGCTTAGTTGTTGGGGGGTGGTACGAGCAGTACTTC CASSLVVGGWYEQYF
few TRBJ1-1 TRBV19 . TGTGCCAGTAGTGACTCATCGAACACTGAAGCTTTCTTT CASSDSSNTEAFF
. TRBJ2-2 TRBV5-1 . TGCGCCAGCAGCTTGGGCCGGGTCGGCGGCGGGGAGCTGTTTTTT CASSLGRVGGGELFF
. TRBJ2-1 TRBV12-3/TRBV12-4 . TGTGCCAGCAGTAGGGACACGGACAATGAGCAGTTCTTC CASSRDTDNEQFF
. TRBJ1-5 TRBV6-5 . TGTGCCAGCAGACCCGCGGACAGACTCTCTCAGCCCCAGCATTTT CASRPADRLSQPQHF